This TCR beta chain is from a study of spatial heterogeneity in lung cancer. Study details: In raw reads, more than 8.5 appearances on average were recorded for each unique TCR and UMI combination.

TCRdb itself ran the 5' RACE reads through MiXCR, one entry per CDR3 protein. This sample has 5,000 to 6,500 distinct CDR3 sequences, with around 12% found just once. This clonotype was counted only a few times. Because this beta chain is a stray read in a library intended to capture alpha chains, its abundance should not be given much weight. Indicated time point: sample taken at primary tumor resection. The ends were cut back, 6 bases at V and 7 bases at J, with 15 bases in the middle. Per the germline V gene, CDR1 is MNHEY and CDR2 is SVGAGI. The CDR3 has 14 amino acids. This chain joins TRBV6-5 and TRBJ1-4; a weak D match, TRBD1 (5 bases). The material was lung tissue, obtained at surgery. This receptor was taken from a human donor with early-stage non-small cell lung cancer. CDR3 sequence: CASSPGRAGEKLFF. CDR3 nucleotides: TGTGCCAGCAGCCCGGGGCGTGCGGGTGAAAAACTGTTTTTT.